The following is a T cell receptor (beta chain) sequence with its context. Its antigen remains unknown. This sample was included in a study of blood T cells in healthy people across ages. Study background: Template switching recovered approximately one barcoded beta molecule for every two T cells.

Study results and limitations: Calculation of diversity from one million T cells yielded estimates considered to be underestimates.

CDR3 length: 15 amino acids. V dropped 5 bases and J dropped 5 bases, with 18 bases sitting between them. Germline V CDR1 and CDR2: SGHVS, FQNEAQ. A J-beta primer mix and a sample-barcoded 5' primer were used in a second PCR of about 7 to 12 cycles. Sequencing recovered at least 3 million CDR3-containing paired-end reads from each sample. TCRdb ran MiXCR on the 5' RACE reads and lists one entry per CDR3 protein. The table has about 570,000 distinct CDR3 sequences, around a quarter seen once. Each sample had at least 6.5 million PBMCs isolated. The same data also contributed to another study, on T cells of mothers and their children.

The sequencing sample was made of blood. This clonotype was sampled from a boy aged 2 to 10 in good health. The genes are TRBV7-8 and TRBJ2-5, with D hard to call. The CDR3 sequence: CASSGVGPLVETQYF. As DNA, the CDR3 is TGTGCCAGCAGCGGGGTGGGTCCCTTAGTGGAGACCCAGTACTTC.